This T cell receptor beta chain stems from a study of vaccination effects on CD4 cells after COVID-19 (dated by TCRdb to between 2021 and 2024). At the level of the whole study: Participants received two doses of either the BNT162b2 or the mRNA-1273 mRNA SARS-CoV-2 vaccine. In both COVID-19 convalescent patients and infection-naive vaccine recipients, the study compared SARS-CoV-2 spike-specific CD4+ TCR repertoires from before mRNA vaccination with those from after it. A total of 10 COVID-19 convalescent patients and a handful of SARS-CoV-2-naive healthy vaccine recipients were included in the full study. Cultures from other donors in the study were sequenced with the Oncomine TCR Beta short-read assay on an Illumina iSeq 100. What the authors observed across the whole study: The study was limited by a small number of convalescent patients and lacked early post-infection timepoints. Clones induced by infection and clones induced by vaccination both contracted markedly at late timepoints after vaccination, which fits with T cell responses waning over time. In healthy vaccine recipients, vaccine-induced clones were almost all SARS-CoV-2 mono-reactive, with only 1 of 255 being cross-reactive with common cold coronaviruses.

In the ViraFEST assay, PBMC were stimulated with viral peptide pools, and antigen-specific CD4+ T cell clonotypes were then identified by expansion using TCR sequencing. After approximately 11 days of culture, CD4+ T cells were isolated with the EasySep CD4+ T cell isolation kit. None of the healthy vaccine recipients had a prior SARS-CoV-2 infection, which was confirmed by nucleocapsid antibody tests that came back negative both before and after vaccination. Over 1.5 million PBMC per well were cultured with around 10 ug/ml peptides in IMDM containing roughly 5% human AB serum, approximately 9.9 IU/ml IL-2 and gentamicin. On days 3 and 7, half of the culture medium was replaced with fresh IL-2-containing medium. Unless otherwise noted, each peptide stimulation condition was cultured in triplicate wells. PBMC were separated from whole blood using Ficoll-Paque Plus gradient centrifugation and were then either cryopreserved at -140C or used fresh. The overlapping peptide pools covered the spike proteins of SARS-CoV-2 as well as those of the common cold coronaviruses HCoV-NL63, HCoV-OC43 and HCoV-229E. The QIAamp micro DNA kit was used to extract genomic DNA from the cultured CD4+ T cells.

Library preparation was by the immunoSEQ multiplex PCR assay. TCR beta CDR3 sequencing was performed on DNA from the cultured, isolated CD4+ T cells. Processing in the source paper ran as follows. Non-productive TCR sequences were removed, reads were trimmed to the CDR3 region, and CDR3s of at least 7 amino acids were retained. The MANAFEST web app was used to pick out antigen-specific clonotypes by comparing their expansion in peptide wells with that in reference cultures. For clones to be considered positive, expansion at FDR<0.05 versus reference and all other wells, an odds ratio above 5, and a frequency above 0.1% in two replicate wells were required. A clonotype was defined as cross-reactive if the clonotype was significantly expanded both in SARS-CoV-2 spike wells and in at least one common cold coronavirus spike condition. CDR3 similarity was assessed by Levenshtein distance using the stringdist R package, and unrooted trees were constructed with ape in R 3.6.1. Entries here come from immuneACCESS through TCRdb and include only in-frame sequences with V and J called. Some clones fail to appear in such tables; in the studies checked, an unresolved V gene covers under half of the shortfall, and the cause of the remainder is unknown. V and J calls and clone size are those listed in that table; D and trimming were worked out from the DNA. This sample is represented by 41,000 or so clones; around 77% of them were singletons. 2.5% to 3% of the sample belongs to the ten largest clones.

This clone showed up just once. This receptor's antigen is unknown. Base qualities are missing; no much larger clone stands one base away. For CDR1 and CDR2, the germline V gene (reference sequence) lists SGHNT and YYREEE. V loses 1 base, J loses 0 bases, and the germline ends lie 9 bases apart. From cysteine to phenylalanine, the CDR3 is 15 amino acids long. The retained sequence is limited to the CDR3, 45 bases, with the frame set at the first base. The clonotype comes from a human donor who received a COVID-19 vaccine. The V and J segments used are TRBV5-4 and TRBJ2-3; the D gene cannot be named for sure. This specimen consisted of CD4+ T cells from PBMCs cultured with HCoV-NL63 spike peptides, obtained before COVID-19 vaccination. Taken with the paper, the label for cell subset or site translates to: HCoV-NL63 spike overlapping peptide pool stimulation. At the DNA level, the sequence is TGTGCCAGCAGCTTGACAGCGACTAGCACAGATACGCAGTATTTT. This encodes CASSLTATSTDTQYF.